Below, one T cell receptor beta chain is given with its context. As originally analysed: Researchers report that nucleated cell counts were estimated from reference gene primer amplification. Only in-frame clones appear in the TCRdb table, and some are missing; sequencing was by immunoSEQ multiplex PCR. The V and J calls and clone size are taken from that table; D and trimming were inferred from the DNA. This table holds 200,000 to 250,000 clones, approximately 85% found once. This entry belongs to a study of blood T cell repertoires in COVID-19. Across the whole study: PBMCs, B-cell-depleted T cells, or T cells were the source of the cDNA or gDNA that made up the material.

V was clipped by 0 bases and J by 5 bases; unmatched bases: 2. The germline V gene encodes CDR1 MNHEY and CDR2 SVGEGT. This CDR3 comprises 14 residues. This chain links TRBV6-2 or TRBV6-3 with TRBJ2-5; 8 bases are a match to TRBD2. The TCR originated in a woman between 65 and 79 years old with COVID-19, enrolled during active disease. Input material: peripheral blood. The CDR3 reads CASSYSGLGETQYF. CDR3 nucleotide sequence: TGTGCCAGCAGTTACTCGGGACTAGGGGAGACCCAGTACTTC.